This T cell receptor (beta chain) was profiled in a study of blood T cell repertoires in COVID-19. At the level of the study: Sample material is recorded as cDNA or gDNA derived from T cells, B-cell-depleted T cells, or PBMCs.

Germline V gives CDR1 SEHNR, CDR2 FQNEAQ (reference sequence). The CDR3 length is 17 residues. V was pared by 5 bases and J by 0 bases, with 10 bases of the junction left unmatched. Seattle patient enrollment occurred during active infection, with longitudinal follow-up thereafter. In the original analysis: The authors estimated nucleated cell counts from reference gene primer amplification. Assay used: immunoSEQ multiplex PCR; TCRdb lists only in-frame clones, some missing. That table supplies the V and J calls and clone size; D and trimming were determined from the DNA. Of roughly 500,000 clones in the sample, 80% to 90% were seen once.

Specimen: peripheral blood. The chain recombines TRBV7-9 with TRBJ2-3; the match to TRBD2 covers 8 bases. This TCR was sampled from a man younger than 35 with COVID-19, enrolled during active disease. The CDR3 DNA reads TGTGCCAGCAGCCCTGGAGTATCTAGCGGGAGCACAGATACGCAGTATTTT. It is translated as CASSPGVSSGSTDTQYF. The full variable domain, with the rest looked up from reference TRBV7-9 and TRBJ2-3, is DTGVSQNPRHKITKRGQNVTFRCDPISEHNRLYWYRQTLGQGPEFLTYFQNEAQLEKSRLLSDRFSAERPKGSFSTLEIQRTEQGDSAMYLCASSPGVSSGSTDTQYFGPGTRLTVL.